This TCR beta chain was identified in a study of shared clonotypes between healthy human individuals. This CDR3 is built from 15 residues. CDR1 GTSNPN and CDR2 SVGIG come from the germline V gene (reference sequence). V was shortened by 0 bases and J by 7 bases, with 18 bases between the two germline ends. Here immunoSEQ multiplex PCR was the method, and the copy in TCRdb shows in-frame clones only, minus some. The table has about 1.1 million clones, about 80% seen once. The V gene is TRBV30, the J gene TRBJ1-2, with a possible D match to TRBD1 (5 bases). Sequenced input: memory CD4+ T cells from PBMCs. The subset: CD45RA-negative fraction. The receptor was isolated from a man younger than 35 in good health. Some clones in this sample may be carry-over from other donors' samples. Written as DNA, the CDR3 is TGTGCCTGGAGTGTACTTGGAGGGGCAGGGTTTGGCTACACCTTC. It codes for CAWSVLGGAGFGYTF.